This T cell receptor (beta chain) originates from a study of blood T cell repertoires in COVID-19. Germline V gene data show CDR1 as LNHDA and CDR2 as SQIVND (reference sequence). This CDR3 spans 16 amino acids. Trimming took 1 base from V and 5 from J, leaving 12 bases between them. TCRdb's table, derived via immunoSEQ multiplex PCR, lists solely in-frame clones and lacks some. The top ten hold approximately 9.3% of the sample, which has roughly 370,000 clones, approximately 87% seen once. The TCR was taken from a woman aged 50 to 65 who had recovered from COVID-19. The chain joins TRBV19 to TRBJ1-6, with D tentatively TRBD1 (5 bases). Sequences were obtained from PBMCs or T cells enriched from blood (not recorded which). The CDR3 sequence: CASSIVRGTNNSPLHF. In DNA form, the CDR3 reads TGTGCCAGTAGTATAGTCCGGGGGACCAATAATTCACCCCTCCACTTT.